The next 15 T cell receptor beta chains were all read from a single sample in a study of cytomegalovirus exposure and HLA in healthy donors. Use of 60 Vbeta and 13 Jbeta primers characterized the PCR. Sequencing was performed with immunoSEQ multiplex PCR; in TCRdb, only in-frame clones are kept and a portion is missing. The repertoire holds about 85,000 clones, with 80% as singletons. Sequencing input: PBMCs. All receptors derive from a woman aged 45-65 years in good health and CMV-seropositive.

This clone was counted a few times. V and J are TRBV9 and TRBJ2-2; 7 positions match TRBD2. This CDR3 has 17 residues. Germline V gives CDR1 SGDLS, CDR2 YYNGEE. The ends lost 0 bases at V and 2 bases at J; junction bases unmatched: 7. The CDR3 reads CASSVGPLAANTGELFF. The CDR3 nucleotides read TGTGCCAGCAGCGTAGGCCCCCTAGCGGCCAACACCGGGGAGCTGTTTTTT.

This clone has only one observation. V usage is TRBV5-6 and J usage is TRBJ2-1; TRBD2 is a possible D gene (5 bases). Trimming stripped 1 base from V and 4 bases from J, with 18 bases between. The germline V gene has CDR1 SGHDT and CDR2 YYEEEE. CDR3 length equals 17 residues. CDR3 protein: CASSLWRIVPRYNEQFF. The CDR3 DNA reads as TGTGCCAGCAGCTTGTGGAGGATTGTACCCCGGTACAATGAGCAGTTCTTC. The variable domain in full, with the rest retrieved from reference TRBV5-6 and TRBJ2-1, is DAGVTQSPTHLIKTRGQQVTLRCSPKSGHDTVSWYQQALGQGPQFIFQYYEEEERQRGNFPDRFSGHQFPNYSSELNVNALLLGDSALYLCASSLWRIVPRYNEQFFGPGTRLTVL.

The rearrangement joins TRBV11-2 to TRBJ2-2; no clear D. Trimming pared 6 bases from V and 0 bases from J, leaving 14 bases between. There are 16 residues in the CDR3. Germline lookup yields CDR1 SGHAT and CDR2 FQNNGV. The CDR3 spells CASRSRWQTNTGELFF. CDR3 DNA: TGTGCCAGCAGGTCCCGTTGGCAGACGAACACCGGGGAGCTGTTTTTT.

This clone turned up a few times. V and J are TRBV6-5 and TRBJ1-1; D remains unclear. The V gene lost 0 bases and the J gene lost 4 bases, with 3 bases spanning the gap. The CDR3 contains 12 residues. In germline, CDR1 is MNHEY, CDR2 SVGAGI. CDR3 sequence (DNA): TGTGCCAGCAGTTACTCGAGCACTGAAGCTTTCTTT. Amino acids: CASSYSSTEAFF.

The chain joins TRBV7-3 to TRBJ2-1; the match to TRBD2 covers 8 bases. Germline values: CDR1 SGHTA, CDR2 FQGTGA. V was clipped by 1 base and J by 7 bases; unmatched bases: 3. This CDR3 is built from 14 residues. The CDR3, as DNA: TGTGCCAGCAGCTTAAACAGCGGGAGTAATGAGCAGTTCTTC. Translation gives CASSLNSGSNEQFF.

The rearrangement joins TRBV29-1 to TRBJ2-5; 7 bases are shared with TRBD2. CDR3 length: 12 amino acids. J gave up 5 bases and V 6 bases, and 6 bases lay outside the gene matches. Germline CDR1 SQVTM, CDR2 ANQGSEA. The CDR3 reads CSVGLEPETQYF. The CDR3 DNA is TGCAGCGTCGGACTAGAACCGGAGACCCAGTACTTC.

This clone was counted between two and nine times. The chain couples TRBV7-9 to TRBJ1-6; TRBD1 matches 11 bases. CDR1 is SEHNR, CDR2 FQNEAQ, per germline (reference sequence). The J segment lost 6 bases and the V segment lost 3 bases, leaving 1 base of the junction unmatched. There are 15 residues in the CDR3. The CDR3 DNA reads as TGTGCCAGCAGCTTCGGACAGGGGGCTAATTCACCCCTCCACTTT. Encoded protein: CASSFGQGANSPLHF.

V and J are TRBV6-1 and TRBJ2-7; 10 bases map to TRBD1. Trimming at V came to 8 bases and at J to 5 bases, leaving 12 bases not matched to a gene. This CDR3 contains 15 residues. CDR1 is MNHNS, CDR2 SASEGT, per germline. In DNA form, the CDR3 reads TGTGCCAGCGGGACAGGGGTCACCCGGTTTGACGAGCAGTACTTC. It is translated as CASGTGVTRFDEQYF.

The CDR3 protein is CASSPGGLDTQYF. CDR3 in DNA: TGTGCCAGCAGTCCAGGGGGTCTAGATACGCAGTATTTT. The V call is TRBV7-3, the J call TRBJ2-3; TRBD1 matches 7 bases. This CDR3 has 13 amino acids. Germline V gives CDR1 SGHTA, CDR2 FQGTGA. Germline trimming cut 6 bases from V and 5 bases from J; bases unmatched to any gene: 5. The full variable domain, with the rest looked up from reference TRBV7-3 and TRBJ2-3, is GAGVSQTPSNKVTEKGKYVELRCDPISGHTALYWYRQSLGQGPEFLIYFQGTGAADDSGLPNDRFFAVRPEGSVSTLKIQRTERGDSAVYLCASSPGGLDTQYFGPGTRLTVL.

The sample holds a few counts of this clone. The chain is built from TRBV11-2 and TRBJ2-4, with a weak D call TRBD2 (6 bases). This CDR3 contains 15 residues. Germline CDR1 and CDR2: SGHAT and FQNNGV. Trimming took 5 bases from V and 9 from J, leaving 20 bases between them. The CDR3 DNA reads TGTGCCAGCAGCCCCGGCAGCGTCGGGGGTGGCATTCAGTACTTC. Translated, it gives CASSPGSVGGGIQYF.

The chain has TRBV9 and TRBJ1-1; perhaps TRBD1 as D (5 bases). The CDR3 contains 12 residues. CDR1 and CDR2 (germline): SGDLS, YYNGEE. Trimming left V 10 bases short and J 3 bases short, with 13 bases between. The CDR3 region has the DNA TGTGCCTCGGCCGGGGGGGACACTGAAGCTTTCTTT. Protein: CASAGGDTEAFF.

The V and J genes are TRBV5-1 and TRBJ1-1; D perhaps matches TRBD1 (5 bases). CDR1 and CDR2 (germline): SGHRS, YFSETQ. The length of the CDR3 is 14 residues. The germline V and J ends were trimmed by 2 bases and 1 base, with 9 bases remaining between them. The CDR3 DNA follows: TGCGCCAGCAGCTTCGGGACTTCGAACACTGAAGCTTTCTTT. Translating gives CASSFGTSNTEAFF.

The chain recombines TRBV5-1 with TRBJ2-1, with 8 bases lining up with TRBD2. The germline V gene has CDR1 SGHRS and CDR2 YFSETQ. The CDR3 is made up of 15 amino acids. The ends lost 0 bases at V and 6 bases at J; junction bases unmatched: 5. The CDR3: CASSLGASGSNEQFF. CDR3 nucleotides: TGCGCCAGCAGCTTGGGGGCTAGCGGGTCCAATGAGCAGTTCTTC.

The rearrangement links TRBV21-1 to TRBJ1-2; the table names TRBD1, a call not compared with the DNA. TRBV21-1 is deemed a pseudogene. There are 16 residues in the CDR3. The CDR3 protein is CASSKEAGWGNYGYTF. The CDR3 DNA is TGTGCCAGCAGCAAAGAGGCAGGGTGGGGAAACTATGGCTACACCTTC.

J is TRBJ1-2 and V is TRBV10-3; D is unclear. CDR3 length: 11 residues. The V end lost 8 bases, the J end lost 4 bases, and 8 bases lay between the germline ends. Germline CDR1 reads ENHRY; CDR2 reads SYGVKD. CDR3 coding DNA: TGTGCCATCCTGGCAGTCTATGGCTACACCTTC. This codes for CAILAVYGYTF.